There are many counts of the clone carrying this T cell receptor beta chain. Its specificity is unknown. These data originate in a study of glioma-infiltrating T cells. General study results and limits: Tissue and blood shared very few CDR3 sequences. Gliomas, especially low-grade, showed above-expected tissue-blood divergence; non-neoplastic patients showed below.

The iRepertoire nested amplicon-rescue multiplex PCR amplified TCR alpha and beta CDR3s from RNA. TCRdb fed the multiplex PCR reads into MiXCR, producing one record per CDR3 protein. The sample consists of tens of thousands of distinct CDR3 sequences, roughly 40% of them appearing once. This CDR3 comprises 12 residues. V was cut by 4 bases and J by 4 bases, with 7 bases left in between. The germline gives CDR1 SGHVS, CDR2 FNYEAQ. The material sequenced was glioma tissue, nonneoplastic brain tissue, or PBMCs (not recorded which). V usage is TRBV7-6 and J usage is TRBJ2-5; no reliable D call. The receptor comes from a human donor with low-grade glioma or glioblastoma, undergoing nonglioma brain surgery, or in good health (not recorded which). The CDR3, as DNA: TGTGCCAGCAGCTCCGGTGGAGAGACCCAGTACTTC. It yields the protein CASSSGGETQYF.